This TCR beta chain was captured by sequencing in a study of shared clonotypes between healthy human individuals (dated by TCRdb to 2018 to 2020). Regarding the study in general: A couple of women and a few men aged 18 to 49 years were included in the cohort. For each donor, CD4 naive and CD4 memory were each given three plates, CD8 naive was given two plates, and CD8 memory was given one plate. To estimate repertoire size and how much clonotypes are shared between individuals, the study performed deep sequencing of blood TCR repertoires from roughly five healthy adults. To increase sequencing depth and limit assay-specific biases, different laboratories used diverse techniques to prepare libraries and sequence TCR repertoires. Between about 0.9 and 8.9 billion PBMCs per donor were obtained by leukapheresis.

CD8 naive samples were obtained by positive selection for CCR7 among CD45RO-negative cells, yielding a CD45RA+CCR7+ population from which TemRA cells were excluded. The donors were healthy, HIV-negative adults with no recently reported acute infections or vaccinations. Every donor was a Caucasian adult residing in Nashville, Tennessee, USA. Blood was collected by leukapheresis, and PBMCs were isolated by Ficoll-Histopaque density gradient centrifugation and then cryopreserved in liquid nitrogen vapor phase. Analytical flow cytometry was used to check the purity and quantity of every magnetically sorted T cell population. Genomic DNA was isolated from each sorted fraction and quantified by UV absorbance on a Nanodrop 2000c. From the cysteine through the phenylalanine, the CDR3 covers 14 amino acids. Of the read, only the CDR3 DNA is kept; its 42 bases are in frame from base 1. The germline V gene encodes CDR1 MGHRA and CDR2 YSYEKL. Trimming at the junction amounts to 2 bases on V and 1 base on J, and the germline ends lie 8 bases apart.

Using the deep immunoSEQ assay, TCR CDR3 regions were amplified from genomic DNA by multiplex PCR. Extracted genomic DNA from each cell subset was distributed evenly across all wells of several immunoSEQ 96-well plates, and each plate was treated as a replicate. For sorted subsets, roughly 200 ng of genomic DNA, equivalent to roughly 33,000 T cell genomes, went into each replicate PCR. The purified libraries were quantified using a Qubit 3.0 fluorometer, sized with a Bioanalyzer 2100, and then quantified again using the KAPA Library Quantification kit. Every immunoSEQ 96-well plate was sequenced on a separate single-read 150-cycle Illumina NextSeq 550 flow cell. Processing in the source paper ran as follows. Because only junctional sequences without quality scores were contained in the immunoSEQ output, filtering matching that applied to full-length reads could not be performed. To assign V/J genes and CDR3, sequences were annotated using PyIR, a Python wrapper for IgBLAST v1.9, with IMGT germline references. Reads with weak V/J assignments (E-value above 1e-6), missing CDR3, stop codons, out-of-frame junctions, or ambiguous translated residues were removed. V3J clonotypes were defined as sequences sharing the same inferred V gene, J gene, and CDR3 amino acid sequence. Percentage overlap between repertoires was computed as shared unique clonotypes divided by the size of the smaller repertoire. Richness of each repertoire was evaluated using RTK rarefaction, the Chao1 estimator, and Recon v2.1 estimates of unobserved clonotypes. Generation probabilities for all TCRbeta clonotypes obtained by the gDNA method from a handful of donors were computed using OLGA. TCRdb re-hosts the immuneACCESS table, in-frame sequences only. Its copies lack some clones; in the studies checked, an unresolved V gene accounts for under half of them, and the cause for the rest is not known. That table furnishes V, J and clone size, whereas the DNA furnished D and trimming. In all, the sample holds 1.5 million to 2.5 million clones, and roughly 95% of those were seen once. 1% to 1.5% of the sample is held by the ten biggest clonotypes.

Study-wide conclusions, independent of this receptor: Sampling was limited to blood, and TCR repertoires in tissue likely differ from TCR repertoires in blood. About 5% of naive CD4, around 4% of naive CD8, approximately 2% of memory CD4, and about 0.4% of memory CD8 clonotypes were shared across several donors. Compared with non-shared clonotypes, clonotypes shared by all four sorted-subset donors had higher generation probabilities. Larger estimated clonotype richness was generally found for naive subsets than for memory subsets. The genetic and exposure-history diversity represented was limited by the small number of donors. Pairwise subsampling indicated that sequencing depth was expected to affect the degree of clonotype sharing among donors. Rarefaction of sorted-subset datasets indicated incomplete sequencing despite the large sequencing depth.

Comment on this clone: The antigen it recognizes is unknown. Base qualities are missing; no much larger clone stands one base away.

What was sequenced was naive CD8+ T cells sorted from blood. Explained via the paper, the cell subset or site label denotes: CD45RA+CCR7+. The sequence came from a man aged 18 to 29 in good health. The rearrangement joined TRBV4-1 to TRBJ1-1; no D gene call is confident. The nucleotide sequence reads as follows: TGCGCCAGCAGCCAAACGGCGGGGAACACTGAAGCTTTCTTT. The encoded protein is CASSQTAGNTEAFF.